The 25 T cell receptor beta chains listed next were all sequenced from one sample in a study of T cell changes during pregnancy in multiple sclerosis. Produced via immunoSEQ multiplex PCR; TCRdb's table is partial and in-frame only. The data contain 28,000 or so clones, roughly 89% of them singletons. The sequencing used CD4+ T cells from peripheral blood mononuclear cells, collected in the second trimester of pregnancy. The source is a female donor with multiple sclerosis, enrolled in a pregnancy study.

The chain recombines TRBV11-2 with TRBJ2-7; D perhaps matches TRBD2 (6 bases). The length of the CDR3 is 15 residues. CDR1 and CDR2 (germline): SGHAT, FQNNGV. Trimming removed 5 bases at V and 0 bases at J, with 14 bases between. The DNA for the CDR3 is TGTGCCAGCAGCAGGGGACTGGTGAGCTCCTACGAGCAGTACTTC. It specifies CASSRGLVSSYEQYF.

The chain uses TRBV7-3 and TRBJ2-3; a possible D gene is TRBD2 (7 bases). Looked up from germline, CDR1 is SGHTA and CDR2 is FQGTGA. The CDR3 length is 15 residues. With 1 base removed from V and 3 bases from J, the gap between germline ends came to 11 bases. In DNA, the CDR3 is TGTGCCAGCAGCTTAAGGGGGGGCTTTACAGATACGCAGTATTTT. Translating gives CASSLRGGFTDTQYF.

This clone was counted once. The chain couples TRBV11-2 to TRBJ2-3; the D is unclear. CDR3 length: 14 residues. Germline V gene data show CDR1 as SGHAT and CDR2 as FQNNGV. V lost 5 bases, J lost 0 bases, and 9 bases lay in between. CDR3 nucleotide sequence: TGTGCCAGCAGCCCCTCACATAGCACAGATACGCAGTATTTT. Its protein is CASSPSHSTDTQYF.

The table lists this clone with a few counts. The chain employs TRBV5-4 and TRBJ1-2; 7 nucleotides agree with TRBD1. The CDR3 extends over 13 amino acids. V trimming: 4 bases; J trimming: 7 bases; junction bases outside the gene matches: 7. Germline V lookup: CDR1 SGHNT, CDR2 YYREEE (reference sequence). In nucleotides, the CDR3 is TGTGCCAGCAGCACCGACAGGGTTCGTGGCTACACCTTC. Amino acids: CASSTDRVRGYTF.

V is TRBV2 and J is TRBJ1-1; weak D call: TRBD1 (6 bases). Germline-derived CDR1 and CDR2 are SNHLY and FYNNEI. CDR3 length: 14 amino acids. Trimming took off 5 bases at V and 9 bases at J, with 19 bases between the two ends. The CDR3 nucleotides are TGTGCCAGCAGTCTTACCGGACAGACCACAAAAGCTTTCTTT. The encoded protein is CASSLTGQTTKAFF.

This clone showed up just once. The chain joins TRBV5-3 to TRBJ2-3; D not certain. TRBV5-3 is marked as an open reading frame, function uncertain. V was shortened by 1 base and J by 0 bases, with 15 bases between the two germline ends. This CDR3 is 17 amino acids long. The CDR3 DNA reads TGTGCCAGAAGCTTGAGATCACCAAAAACTAGCACAGATACGCAGTATTTT. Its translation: CARSLRSPKTSTDTQYF.

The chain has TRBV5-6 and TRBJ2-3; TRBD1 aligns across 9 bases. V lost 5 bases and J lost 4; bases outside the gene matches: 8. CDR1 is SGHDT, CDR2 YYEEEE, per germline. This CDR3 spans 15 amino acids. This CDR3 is CASSVGTGWADTQYF. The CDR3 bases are TGTGCCAGCAGTGTTGGGACAGGGTGGGCAGATACGCAGTATTTT.

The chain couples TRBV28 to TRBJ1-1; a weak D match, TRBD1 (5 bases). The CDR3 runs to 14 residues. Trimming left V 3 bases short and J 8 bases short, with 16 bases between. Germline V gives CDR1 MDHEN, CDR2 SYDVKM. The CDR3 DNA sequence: TGTGCCAGCAGTTTCGGGGGGGGTTCCGCCGAAGCTTTCTTT. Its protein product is CASSFGGGSAEAFF.

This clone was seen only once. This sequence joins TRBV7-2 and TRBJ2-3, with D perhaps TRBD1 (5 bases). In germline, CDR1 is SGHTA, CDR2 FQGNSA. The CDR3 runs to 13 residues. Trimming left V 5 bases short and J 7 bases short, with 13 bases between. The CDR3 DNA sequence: TGTGCCAGCAGCCCCTCAAGGGGCAATACGCAGTATTTT. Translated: CASSPSRGNTQYF.

CDR3 sequence: CASSLERNEQFF. The CDR3 DNA sequence: TGTGCCAGCAGCTTAGAACGGAATGAGCAGTTCTTC. The chain links TRBV11-2 to TRBJ2-1, with unresolved D. This CDR3 contains 12 residues. Germline V lookup: CDR1 SGHAT, CDR2 FQNNGV. V was pared by 0 bases and J by 7 bases, with 4 bases between.

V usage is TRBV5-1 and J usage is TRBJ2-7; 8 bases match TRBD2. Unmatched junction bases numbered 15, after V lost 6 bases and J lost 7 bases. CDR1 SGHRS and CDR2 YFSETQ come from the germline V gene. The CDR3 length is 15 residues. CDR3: CASIPGGTQVGEQYF. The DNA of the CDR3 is TGCGCCAGCATTCCGGGGGGGACCCAGGTTGGGGAGCAGTACTTC.

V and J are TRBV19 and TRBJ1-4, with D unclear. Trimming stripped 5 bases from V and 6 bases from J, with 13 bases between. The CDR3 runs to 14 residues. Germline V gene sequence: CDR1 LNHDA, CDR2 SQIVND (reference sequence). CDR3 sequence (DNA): TGTGCCAGTAGTGGTTGGCAAGTTGATGAAAAACTGTTTTTT. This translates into CASSGWQVDEKLFF.

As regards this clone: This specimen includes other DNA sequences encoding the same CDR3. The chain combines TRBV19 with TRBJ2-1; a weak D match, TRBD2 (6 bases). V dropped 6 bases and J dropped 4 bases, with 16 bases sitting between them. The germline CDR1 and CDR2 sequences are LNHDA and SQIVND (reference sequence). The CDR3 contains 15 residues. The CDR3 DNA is TGTGCCAGTAGCCCGGAGGGTCTGTGGTACAATGAGCAGTTCTTC. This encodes CASSPEGLWYNEQFF.

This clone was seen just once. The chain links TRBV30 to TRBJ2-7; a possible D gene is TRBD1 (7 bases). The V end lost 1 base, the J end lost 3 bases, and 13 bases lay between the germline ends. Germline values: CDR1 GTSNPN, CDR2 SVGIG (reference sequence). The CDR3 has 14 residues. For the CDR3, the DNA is TGTGCCTGGAGTGACAGGGGAGGCCTCTACGAGCAGTACTTC. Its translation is CAWSDRGGLYEQYF.

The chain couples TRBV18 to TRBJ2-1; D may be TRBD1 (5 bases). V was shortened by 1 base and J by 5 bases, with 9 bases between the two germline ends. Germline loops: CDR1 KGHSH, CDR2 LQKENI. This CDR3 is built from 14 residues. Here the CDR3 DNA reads TGTGCCAGCTCACCACTGGCACAGGACAATGAGCAGTTCTTC. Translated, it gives CASSPLAQDNEQFF.

The CDR3 DNA reads TGTGCCAGCAGTAGGGGAGGTCTGGGCTACGAGCAGTACTTC. It translates to CASSRGGLGYEQYF. The chain links TRBV11-3 to TRBJ2-7; D may be TRBD2 (6 bases). Germline-derived CDR1 and CDR2 are SGHNT and YENEEA. CDR3 length equals 14 residues. The V end was cut by 6 bases, the J end by 3 bases, with 15 bases between. Complete variable domain (other parts from reference TRBV11-3 and TRBJ2-7): EAGVVQSPRYKIIEKKQPVAFWCNPISGHNTLYWYLQNLGQGPELLIRYENEEAVDDSQLPKDRFSAERLKGVDSTLKIQPAELGDSAVYLCASSRGGLGYEQYFGPGTRLTVT.

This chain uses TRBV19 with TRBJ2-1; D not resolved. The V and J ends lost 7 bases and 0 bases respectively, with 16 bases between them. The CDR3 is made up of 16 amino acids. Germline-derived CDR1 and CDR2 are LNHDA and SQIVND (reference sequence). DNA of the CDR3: TGTGCCAGTAAGCCTACCAGGTCAAGCTCCTACAATGAGCAGTTCTTC. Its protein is CASKPTRSSSYNEQFF.

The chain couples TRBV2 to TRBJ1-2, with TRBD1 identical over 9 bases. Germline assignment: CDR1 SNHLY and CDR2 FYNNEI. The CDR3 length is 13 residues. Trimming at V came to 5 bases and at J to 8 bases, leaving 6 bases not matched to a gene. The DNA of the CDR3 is TGTGCCAGCAGTACACAGGGGGCCTTCGGCTACACCTTC. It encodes CASSTQGAFGYTF.

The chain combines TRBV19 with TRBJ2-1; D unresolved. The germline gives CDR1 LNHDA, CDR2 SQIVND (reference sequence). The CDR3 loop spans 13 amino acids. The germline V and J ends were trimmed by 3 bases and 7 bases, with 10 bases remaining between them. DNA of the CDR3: TGTGCCAGTAGTATGAGCCCGAGAAATGAGCAGTTCTTC. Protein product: CASSMSPRNEQFF.

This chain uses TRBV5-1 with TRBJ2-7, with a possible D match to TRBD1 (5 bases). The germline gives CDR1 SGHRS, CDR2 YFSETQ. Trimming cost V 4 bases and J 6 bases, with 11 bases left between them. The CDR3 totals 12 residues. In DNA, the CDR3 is TGCGCCAGCAGCCCCGACAGTCTCGAGCAGTACTTC. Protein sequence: CASSPDSLEQYF.

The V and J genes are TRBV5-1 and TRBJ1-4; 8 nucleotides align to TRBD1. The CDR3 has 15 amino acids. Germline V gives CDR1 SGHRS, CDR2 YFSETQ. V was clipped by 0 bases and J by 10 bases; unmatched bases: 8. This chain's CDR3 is CASSLGQGKIGKLFF. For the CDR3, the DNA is TGCGCCAGCAGCTTGGGACAGGGGAAAATCGGAAAACTGTTTTTT.

The CDR3 DNA follows: TGTGCCATCAGCACAGGGGGCTCGGGTGAGCAGTTCTTC. Protein: CAISTGGSGEQFF. V gene TRBV10-3 combines with J gene TRBJ2-1, with 9 bases that match TRBD1. Per the germline V gene, CDR1 is ENHRY and CDR2 is SYGVKD. CDR3 length: 13 amino acids. V lost 6 bases to trimming and J lost 9 bases; unmatched junction nucleotides: 6.

The CDR3 DNA sequence: TGTGCCAGCAGTGGACATTCAGGAGAAAAACTGTTTTTT. It codes for CASSGHSGEKLFF. The rearrangement links TRBV6-6 to TRBJ1-4; a weak D match, TRBD1 (5 bases). The CDR3 length is 13 residues. The V and J ends lost 5 bases and 8 bases respectively, with 12 bases between them. Germline CDR1 and CDR2: MNHNY and SVGAGI (reference sequence).

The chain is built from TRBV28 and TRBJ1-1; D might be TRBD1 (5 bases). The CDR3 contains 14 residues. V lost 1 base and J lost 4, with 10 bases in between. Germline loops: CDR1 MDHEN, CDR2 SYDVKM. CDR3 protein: CASSLLDGGTEAFF. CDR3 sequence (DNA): TGTGCCAGCAGTTTATTAGACGGGGGCACTGAAGCTTTCTTT.

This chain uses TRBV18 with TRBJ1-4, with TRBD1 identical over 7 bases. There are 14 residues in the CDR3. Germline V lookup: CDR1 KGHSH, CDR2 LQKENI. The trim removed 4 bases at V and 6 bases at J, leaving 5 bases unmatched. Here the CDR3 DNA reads TGTGCCAGCTCACTACAGGGGTTGGATGAAAAACTGTTTTTT. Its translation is CASSLQGLDEKLFF.